A selection of T cell receptor beta chains follows, all from one sample in a study of T cell repertoires in cytomegalovirus infection. A single record per CDR3 protein comes from TCRdb applying MiXCR to the reads. Of about 490,000 distinct CDR3 sequences detected, approximately 26% appear once; the ten largest clones hold over 10%. The specimen sequenced was PBMCs. These TCRs come from a human donor in good health (CMV status not recorded). Some clones in this sample may be carry-over from other donors' samples. Each CDR3 is given with its conserved first and last residue. Each record gives: J gene, CDR3 length, V gene, D gene, clone size, CDR3 DNA, CDR3 protein. A D gene is named only where the DNA matches it firmly. For some rows the clone size is stated as once, few or many, or as a class when expanded; others skip it.

J: TRBJ1-6
length: 13
V: TRBV6-5
D: NA
size: few
DNA: TGTGCCAGCAGGCAGTTTGGGCATTCACCCCTCCACTTT
CDR3: CASRQFGHSPLHF

J: TRBJ1-2
length: 14
V: TRBV11-3
D: NA
size: NA
DNA: TGTGCCAGCAGCCCCTCTGTAGGGAACTATGGCTACACCTTC
CDR3: CASSPSVGNYGYTF

J: TRBJ2-5
length: 16
V: TRBV6-2/TRBV6-3
D: NA
size: NA
DNA: TGTGCCAGCAGTGAGAACAGGGGACTCCGCGGAGAGACCCAGTACTTC
CDR3: CASSENRGLRGETQYF

J: TRBJ2-1
length: 15
V: TRBV9
D: TRBD2
size: NA
DNA: TGTGCCAGCAGCGTAGAGGGGACTAGGTTCAATGAGCAGTTCTTC
CDR3: CASSVEGTRFNEQFF

J: TRBJ1-1
length: 13
V: TRBV23-1
D: NA
size: NA
DNA: TGCGCCGACCTGTTTTCCCGGAACACTGAAGCTTTCTTT
CDR3: CADLFSRNTEAFF

J: TRBJ1-5
length: 19
V: TRBV6-1
D: TRBD1
size: NA
DNA: TGTGCCAGCAGTGAACCCCCGGGACAGGGGTCCGGAGGCAATCAGCCCCAGCATTTT
CDR3: CASSEPPGQGSGGNQPQHF

J: TRBJ2-5
length: 13
V: TRBV7-2
D: NA
size: many
DNA: TGTGCCAGCAGCTTCCTTTTCCAAGAGACCCAGTACTTC
CDR3: CASSFLFQETQYF

J: TRBJ1-5
length: 14
V: TRBV10-3
D: NA
size: NA
DNA: TGTGCCATCAGTGAAGGCCAGGGGTATCAGCCCCAGCATTTT
CDR3: CAISEGQGYQPQHF

J: TRBJ2-1
length: 14
V: TRBV7-2
D: NA
size: many
DNA: TGTGCCAGCAGCTTAAAAGGACCCTACAATGAGCAGTTCTTC
CDR3: CASSLKGPYNEQFF

J: TRBJ1-1
length: 12
V: TRBV28
D: NA
size: NA
DNA: TGTGCCAGCACCTCTGGGGCCACCGGGGCTTTCTTT
CDR3: CASTSGATGAFF

J: TRBJ1-2
length: 13
V: TRBV15
D: NA
size: NA
DNA: TGTGCCACCAGCAGCGGGACCCTCTATGGCTACACCTTC
CDR3: CATSSGTLYGYTF

J: TRBJ2-7
length: 16
V: TRBV5-6
D: NA
size: few
DNA: TGTGCCAGCAGCCGCACAGGGATGGAGTATGGGTACGAGCAGTACTTC
CDR3: CASSRTGMEYGYEQYF

J: TRBJ1-1
length: 15
V: TRBV7-2
D: TRBD1
size: NA
DNA: TGTGCCAGCAGCCCGGGACAGGGGCTGAACACTGAAGCTTTCTTT
CDR3: CASSPGQGLNTEAFF

J: TRBJ1-1
length: 12
V: TRBV2
D: NA
size: NA
DNA: TGTGCCAGCAGGAGGTTGAACACTGAAGCTTTCTTT
CDR3: CASRRLNTEAFF

J: TRBJ2-7
length: 19
V: TRBV7-2
D: TRBD2
size: many
DNA: TGTGCCAGCAGCTTAAGGGACGGGACTAGCGGCGCTTCCCACTACGAGCAGTACTTC
CDR3: CASSLRDGTSGASHYEQYF

J: TRBJ1-1
length: 13
V: TRBV27
D: NA
size: NA
DNA: TGTGCCATCAGCCGGGGTTTAGGCACTGAAGCTTTCTTT
CDR3: CAISRGLGTEAFF

J: TRBJ2-5
length: 15
V: TRBV7-9
D: TRBD1
size: NA
DNA: TGTGCCAGCAGCCTGACGGTGGGACAGCAAGAGACCCAGTACTTC
CDR3: CASSLTVGQQETQYF

J: TRBJ1-2
length: 13
V: TRBV6-2/TRBV6-3
D: NA
size: NA
DNA: TGTGCCAGCAGTTACTCCGTTAGGGATGGCTACACCTTC
CDR3: CASSYSVRDGYTF

J: TRBJ2-3
length: 18
V: TRBV7-8
D: NA
size: many
DNA: TGTGCCAGCAGCTGGGGGCCGGGCGGGAGTACCGGCACAGATACGCAGTATTTT
CDR3: CASSWGPGGSTGTDTQYF

J: TRBJ1-1
length: 15
V: TRBV12-3/TRBV12-4
D: TRBD1
size: few
DNA: TGTGCCAGCAGACGAGGGGACAGATGGAACACTGAAGCTTTCTTT
CDR3: CASRRGDRWNTEAFF

J: TRBJ1-5
length: 13
V: TRBV19
D: NA
size: few
DNA: TGTGCCAGTAGTAGGGCCACTAATCAGCCCCAGCATTTT
CDR3: CASSRATNQPQHF

J: TRBJ1-2
length: 13
V: TRBV20-1
D: NA
size: NA
DNA: TGCAGTGCTGTCCGGGAGAACTCCGGAGGCTACACCTTC
CDR3: CSAVRENSGGYTF

J: TRBJ2-4
length: 13
V: TRBV29-1
D: NA
size: NA
DNA: TGCAGCGTCTTAGATGAAGCCAAAAACATTCAGTACTTC
CDR3: CSVLDEAKNIQYF

J: TRBJ2-7
length: 14
V: TRBV5-1
D: NA
size: NA
DNA: TGCGCCAGCAGCTGGTCCGGCGGATCCTACGAGCAGTACTTC
CDR3: CASSWSGGSYEQYF

J: TRBJ2-1
length: 17
V: TRBV7-9
D: TRBD2
size: NA
DNA: TGTGCCAGCAGCCAGGCCCGGCTAGCGGGAGCCGTCAATGAGCAGTTCTTC
CDR3: CASSQARLAGAVNEQFF

J: TRBJ1-4
length: 14
V: TRBV14
D: TRBD1
size: few
DNA: TGTGCCAGCAGCCCCGGGACAGGGTATGAAAAACTGTTTTTT
CDR3: CASSPGTGYEKLFF

J: TRBJ2-7
length: 15
V: TRBV6-1
D: TRBD1
size: NA
DNA: TGTGCCAGCAGTTTTCGGGACAGGGGAGAATACGAGCAGTACTTC
CDR3: CASSFRDRGEYEQYF

J: TRBJ1-2
length: 15
V: TRBV28
D: NA
size: many
DNA: TGTGCCAGCAGTCTAGGACGGTTAGCTAACTATGGCTACACCTTC
CDR3: CASSLGRLANYGYTF

J: TRBJ1-2
length: 9
V: TRBV20-1
D: NA
size: few
DNA: TGCAGTGCTAGAGACAGCAGCACCTTC
CDR3: CSARDSSTF

J: TRBJ1-2
length: 17
V: TRBV7-9
D: TRBD1
size: NA
DNA: TGTGCCAGCAGCCCGGGACAGGGGGAATCGGCTAACTATGGCTACACCTTC
CDR3: CASSPGQGESANYGYTF

J: TRBJ1-5
length: 12
V: TRBV18
D: NA
size: many
DNA: TGTGCCAGCAGCCCAGATAATCAGCCCCAGCATTTT
CDR3: CASSPDNQPQHF

J: TRBJ2-4
length: 15
V: TRBV19
D: NA
size: NA
DNA: TGTGCCAGTAGTATTTTAGGGCAGGGAGGTAACATTCAGTACTTC
CDR3: CASSILGQGGNIQYF

J: TRBJ2-1
length: 13
V: TRBV7-2
D: NA
size: many
DNA: TGTGCCAGCAGCTTAGTAATCGAAAATGAGCAGTTCTTC
CDR3: CASSLVIENEQFF

J: TRBJ1-2
length: 14
V: TRBV7-2
D: NA
size: many
DNA: TGTGCCAGCAGCTTAGGATCAGGGTCCTCTCCCTACACCTTC
CDR3: CASSLGSGSSPYTF

J: TRBJ2-7
length: 16
V: TRBV7-2
D: TRBD2
size: many
DNA: TGTGCCAGCAGCCCGTGGCATAGCGGGGGGAACTACGAGCAGTACTTC
CDR3: CASSPWHSGGNYEQYF

J: TRBJ2-3
length: 13
V: TRBV12-3/TRBV12-4
D: NA
size: NA
DNA: TGTGCCAGCAGCGCCCCCCACACAGATACGCAGTATTTT
CDR3: CASSAPHTDTQYF

J: TRBJ2-5
length: 13
V: TRBV29-1
D: TRBD1
size: NA
DNA: TGCAGCTCCTGGACAGGTTTTGGAGAGACCCAGTACTTC
CDR3: CSSWTGFGETQYF

J: TRBJ2-7
length: 15
V: TRBV27
D: TRBD2
size: NA
DNA: TGTGCCAGCAGTCCCGGGACTAGCGGGTTCTACGAGCAGTACTTC
CDR3: CASSPGTSGFYEQYF

J: TRBJ2-1
length: 15
V: TRBV12-3/TRBV12-4
D: TRBD2
size: few
DNA: TGTGCCAGCAGTTCGACTAGCGGGAGGCGGAATGAGCAGTTCTTC
CDR3: CASSSTSGRRNEQFF